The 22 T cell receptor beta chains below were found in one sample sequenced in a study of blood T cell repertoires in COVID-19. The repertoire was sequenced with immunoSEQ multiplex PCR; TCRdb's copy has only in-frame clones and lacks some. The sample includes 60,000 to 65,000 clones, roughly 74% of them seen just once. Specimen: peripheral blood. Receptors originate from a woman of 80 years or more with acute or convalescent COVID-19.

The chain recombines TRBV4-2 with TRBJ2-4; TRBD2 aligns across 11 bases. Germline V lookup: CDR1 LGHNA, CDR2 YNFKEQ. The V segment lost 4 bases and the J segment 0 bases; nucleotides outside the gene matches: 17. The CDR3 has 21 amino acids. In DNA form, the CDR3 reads TGTGCCAGCAGCCCGCTTGGGACTAGCGGAAGCACGGACCAAGCCAAAAACATTCAGTACTTC. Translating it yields CASSPLGTSGSTDQAKNIQYF.

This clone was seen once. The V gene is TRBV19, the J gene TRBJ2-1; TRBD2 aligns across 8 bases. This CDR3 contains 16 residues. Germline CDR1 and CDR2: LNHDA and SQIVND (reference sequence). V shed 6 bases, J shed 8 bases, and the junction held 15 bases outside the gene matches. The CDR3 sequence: CASRQGREGPPDEQFF. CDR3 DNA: TGTGCCAGTAGGCAGGGACGGGAGGGCCCTCCGGATGAGCAGTTCTTC.

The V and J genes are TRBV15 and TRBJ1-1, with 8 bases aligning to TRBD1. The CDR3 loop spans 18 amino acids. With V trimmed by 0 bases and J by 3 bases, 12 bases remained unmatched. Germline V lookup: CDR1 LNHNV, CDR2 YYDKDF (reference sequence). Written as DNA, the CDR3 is TGTGCCACCAGCAGAGATATACGGGACGGACAGGGAGACACTGAAGCTTTCTTT. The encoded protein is CATSRDIRDGQGDTEAFF. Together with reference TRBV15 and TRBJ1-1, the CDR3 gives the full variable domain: DAMVIQNPRYQVTQFGKPVTLSCSQTLNHNVMYWYQQKSSQAPKLLFHYYDKDFNNEADTPDNFQSRRPNTSFCFLDIRSPGLGDTAMYLCATSRDIRDGQGDTEAFFGQGTRLTVV.

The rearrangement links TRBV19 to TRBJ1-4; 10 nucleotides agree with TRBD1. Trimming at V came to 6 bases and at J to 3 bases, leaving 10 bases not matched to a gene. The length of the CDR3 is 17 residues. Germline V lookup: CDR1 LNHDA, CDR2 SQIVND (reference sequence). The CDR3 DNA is TGTGCCAGTAGCCTCGGGACAGGGGAGCTGGCTAATGAAAAACTGTTTTTT. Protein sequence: CASSLGTGELANEKLFF.

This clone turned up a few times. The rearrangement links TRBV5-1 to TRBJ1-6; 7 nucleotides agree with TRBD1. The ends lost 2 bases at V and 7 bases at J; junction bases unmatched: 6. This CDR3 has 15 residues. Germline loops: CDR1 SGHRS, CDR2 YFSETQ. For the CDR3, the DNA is TGCGCCAGCAGCTTTGGAGGGGGCTCGAATTCACCCCTCCACTTT. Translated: CASSFGGGSNSPLHF.

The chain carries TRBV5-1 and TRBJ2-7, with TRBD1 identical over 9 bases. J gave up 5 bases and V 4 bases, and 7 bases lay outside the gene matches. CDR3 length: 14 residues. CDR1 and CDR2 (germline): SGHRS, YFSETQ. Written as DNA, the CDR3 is TGCGCCAGCAGCCTACAGGGGGCGAGGGACGAGCAGTACTTC. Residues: CASSLQGARDEQYF.

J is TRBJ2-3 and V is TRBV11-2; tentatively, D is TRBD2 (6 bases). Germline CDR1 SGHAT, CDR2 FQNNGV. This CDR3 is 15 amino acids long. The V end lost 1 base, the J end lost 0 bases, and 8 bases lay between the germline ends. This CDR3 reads CASSLAGTSTDTQYF. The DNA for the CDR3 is TGTGCCAGCAGCTTAGCCGGGACTAGCACAGATACGCAGTATTTT.

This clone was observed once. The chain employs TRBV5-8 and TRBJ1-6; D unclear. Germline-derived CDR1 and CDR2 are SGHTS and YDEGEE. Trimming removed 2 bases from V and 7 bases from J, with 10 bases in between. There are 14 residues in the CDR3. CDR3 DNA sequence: TGTGCCAGCAGCTTCGGACTAGGGAATTCACCCCTCCACTTT. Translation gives CASSFGLGNSPLHF.

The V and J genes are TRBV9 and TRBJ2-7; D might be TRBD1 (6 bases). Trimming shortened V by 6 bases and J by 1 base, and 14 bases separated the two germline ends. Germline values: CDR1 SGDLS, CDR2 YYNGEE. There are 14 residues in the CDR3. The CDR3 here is CASNRMGASYEQYF. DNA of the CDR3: TGTGCCAGCAACAGAATGGGGGCATCCTACGAGCAGTACTTC.

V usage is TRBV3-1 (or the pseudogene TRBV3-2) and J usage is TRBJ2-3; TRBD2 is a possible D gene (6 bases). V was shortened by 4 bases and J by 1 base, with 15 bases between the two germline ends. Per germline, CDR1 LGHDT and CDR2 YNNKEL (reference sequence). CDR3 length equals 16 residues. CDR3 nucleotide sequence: TGTGCCAGCAGCCTAAGGGCGGGGAGACGCACAGATACGCAGTATTTT. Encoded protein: CASSLRAGRRTDTQYF.

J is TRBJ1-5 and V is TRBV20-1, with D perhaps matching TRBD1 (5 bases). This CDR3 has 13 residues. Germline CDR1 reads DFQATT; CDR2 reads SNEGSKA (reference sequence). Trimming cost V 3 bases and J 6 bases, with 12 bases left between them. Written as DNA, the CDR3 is TGCAGTGCTAGTACGGTTAGGGGTCAGCCCCAGCATTTT. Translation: CSASTVRGQPQHF.

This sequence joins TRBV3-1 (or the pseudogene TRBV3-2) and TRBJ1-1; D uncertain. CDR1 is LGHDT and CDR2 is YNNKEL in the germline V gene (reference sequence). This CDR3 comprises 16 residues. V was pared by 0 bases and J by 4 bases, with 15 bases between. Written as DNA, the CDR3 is TGTGCCAGCAGCCAAGATTCTGGAGTTGGCAGCACTGAAGCTTTCTTT. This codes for CASSQDSGVGSTEAFF.

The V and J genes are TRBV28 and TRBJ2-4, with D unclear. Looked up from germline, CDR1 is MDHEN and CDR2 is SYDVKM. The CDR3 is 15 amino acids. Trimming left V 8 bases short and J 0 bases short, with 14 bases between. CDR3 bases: TGTGCCAGCGCCGCTATAAGACTAGCCAAAAACATTCAGTACTTC. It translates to CASAAIRLAKNIQYF.

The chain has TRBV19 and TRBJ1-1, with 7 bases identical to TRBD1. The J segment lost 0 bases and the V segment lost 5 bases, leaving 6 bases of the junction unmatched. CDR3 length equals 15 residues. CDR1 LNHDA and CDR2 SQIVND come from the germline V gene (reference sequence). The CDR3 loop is CASSPTGNMNTEAFF. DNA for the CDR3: TGTGCCAGTAGTCCGACAGGGAATATGAACACTGAAGCTTTCTTT.

The CDR3 is CASSSGLAGFEQFF. CDR3 coding DNA: TGTGCCAGCAGCTCCGGACTAGCGGGGTTTGAGCAGTTCTTC. The V call is TRBV7-2, the J call TRBJ2-1; 12 bases agree with TRBD2. Germline V gives CDR1 SGHTA, CDR2 FQGNSA. V was clipped by 4 bases and J by 9 bases; unmatched bases: 4. The CDR3 extends over 14 amino acids.

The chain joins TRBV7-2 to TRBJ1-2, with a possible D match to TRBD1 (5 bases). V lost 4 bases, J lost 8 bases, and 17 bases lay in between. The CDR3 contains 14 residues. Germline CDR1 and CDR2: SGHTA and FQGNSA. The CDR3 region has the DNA TGTGCCAGCAGCTACATGGGTCAGGGTGGAGGCTACACCTTC. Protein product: CASSYMGQGGGYTF.

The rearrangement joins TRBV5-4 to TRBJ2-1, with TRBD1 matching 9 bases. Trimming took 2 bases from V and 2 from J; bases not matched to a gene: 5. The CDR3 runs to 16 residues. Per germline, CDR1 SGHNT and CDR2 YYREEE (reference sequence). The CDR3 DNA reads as TGTGCCAGCAGCTTACCGGGACAGGGCCCCTACAATGAGCAGTTCTTC. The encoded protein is CASSLPGQGPYNEQFF.

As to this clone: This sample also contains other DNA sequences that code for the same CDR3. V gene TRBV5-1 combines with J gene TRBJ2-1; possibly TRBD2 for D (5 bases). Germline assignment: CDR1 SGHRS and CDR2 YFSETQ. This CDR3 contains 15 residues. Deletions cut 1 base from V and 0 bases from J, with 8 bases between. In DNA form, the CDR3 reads TGCGCCAGCAGCTTGAGCGGTAGCTCCTACAATGAGCAGTTCTTC. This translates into CASSLSGSSYNEQFF.

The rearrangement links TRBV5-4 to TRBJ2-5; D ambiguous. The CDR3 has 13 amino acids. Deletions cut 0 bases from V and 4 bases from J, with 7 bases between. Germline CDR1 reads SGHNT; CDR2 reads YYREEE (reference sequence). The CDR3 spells CASSLAYRETQYF. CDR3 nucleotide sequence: TGTGCCAGCAGCTTGGCCTATAGAGAGACCCAGTACTTC. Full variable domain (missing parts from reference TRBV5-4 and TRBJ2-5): ETGVTQSPTHLIKTRGQQVTLRCSSQSGHNTVSWYQQALGQGPQFIFQYYREEENGRGNFPPRFSGLQFPNYSSELNVNALELDDSALYLCASSLAYRETQYFGPGTRLLVL.

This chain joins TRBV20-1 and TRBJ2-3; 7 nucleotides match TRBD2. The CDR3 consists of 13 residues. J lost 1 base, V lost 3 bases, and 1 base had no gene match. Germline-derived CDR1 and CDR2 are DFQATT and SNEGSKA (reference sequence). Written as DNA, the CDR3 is TGCAGTGCTAGTCTAGCGGGCACAGATACGCAGTATTTT. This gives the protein CSASLAGTDTQYF.

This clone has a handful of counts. The CDR3 reads CASSQSARGIGTGELFF. The CDR3 region has the DNA TGTGCCAGCAGCCAATCAGCCCGGGGAATAGGCACCGGGGAGCTGTTTTTT. The chain links TRBV7-8 to TRBJ2-2; D possibly corresponds to TRBD2 (5 bases). The CDR3 has 17 residues. Trimming cost V 5 bases and J 4 bases, with 20 bases left between them. The germline V gene has CDR1 SGHVS and CDR2 FQNEAQ.

In DNA form, the CDR3 reads TGTGCCAGCAGCATACGGACTAGCGGGGGGAGAGGCGGGGAGCTGTTTTTT. Translated: CASSIRTSGGRGGELFF. The rearrangement uses TRBV13 and TRBJ2-2; TRBD2 aligns across 14 bases. CDR1 and CDR2 (germline): PRHDT, FYEKMQ (reference sequence). The CDR3 length is 17 residues. V was pared by 5 bases and J by 7 bases, with 9 bases of the junction left unmatched.